Listed below are T cell receptor beta chains from one sample, sequenced in a study of blood T cell repertoires in COVID-19. The data were produced by immunoSEQ multiplex PCR, yet TCRdb's version contains in-frame clones alone and is incomplete. The sample comprises about 220,000 clones, more than 65% of which are singletons, and more than 2% rests with the top ten. The source material was peripheral blood. The origin of the receptors is a woman aged 55-70 years with acute or convalescent COVID-19. Both conserved end residues are part of each CDR3.

v_gene: TRBV5-6
j_gene: TRBJ1-2
CDR3aa: CASSLWGGNGYTF

v_gene: TRBV19
j_gene: TRBJ1-2
CDR3aa: CASSLTVNYGYTF

v_gene: TRBV7-3
j_gene: TRBJ2-3
CDR3aa: CASSLSGGAPDTQYF

v_gene: TRBV7-6
j_gene: TRBJ1-4
CDR3aa: CASSPGARVDEKLFF

v_gene: TRBV25-1
j_gene: TRBJ2-1
CDR3aa: CASSAQRGTFDEQFF

v_gene: TRBV19
j_gene: TRBJ2-2
CDR3aa: CASRDRVTGELFF

v_gene: TRBV7-8
j_gene: TRBJ1-1
CDR3aa: CASSLIGGAIAFF

v_gene: TRBV28
j_gene: TRBJ1-6
CDR3aa: CASSPHGDNSPLHF

v_gene: TRBV19
j_gene: TRBJ1-2
CDR3aa: CASISRDNYGYTF

v_gene: TRBV5-4
j_gene: TRBJ2-3
CDR3aa: CASSLRGGADTQYF

v_gene: TRBV5-1
j_gene: TRBJ1-5
CDR3aa: CASSAWGDQPQHF

v_gene: TRBV29-1
j_gene: TRBJ1-1
CDR3aa: CSVETLEGTEAFF

v_gene: TRBV5-1
j_gene: TRBJ2-7
CDR3aa: CASSLGSASGGYEQYF

v_gene: TRBV6-2/TRBV6-3
j_gene: TRBJ1-6
CDR3aa: CASRYRGSSPLHF

v_gene: TRBV13
j_gene: TRBJ2-7
CDR3aa: CASSPRGGGTYEQYF

v_gene: TRBV6-2/TRBV6-3
j_gene: TRBJ1-2
CDR3aa: CASSYLGQTYGYTF

v_gene: TRBV12-3/TRBV12-4
j_gene: TRBJ1-1
CDR3aa: CASSLRGTEAFF

v_gene: TRBV7-9
j_gene: TRBJ2-5
CDR3aa: CASSYRTGTSGRGQETQYF

v_gene: TRBV2
j_gene: TRBJ2-7
CDR3aa: CASSKGLRNGEQYF

v_gene: TRBV7-2
j_gene: TRBJ2-6
CDR3aa: CASSPRSGANVLTF

v_gene: TRBV5-1
j_gene: TRBJ2-3
CDR3aa: CASTTGVSPSGGPGNTQYF

v_gene: TRBV23-1
j_gene: TRBJ1-5
CDR3aa: CASSHRGQSWGTPNQPQHF

v_gene: TRBV6-6
j_gene: TRBJ2-7
CDR3aa: CASSSPGGSSYEQYF

v_gene: TRBV3-1/TRBV3-2
j_gene: TRBJ1-1
CDR3aa: CASSQGARVEAFF

v_gene: TRBV7-8
j_gene: TRBJ2-7
CDR3aa: CASSIGVAGGAEQYF

v_gene: TRBV7-9
j_gene: TRBJ2-5
CDR3aa: CASSVQETQYF

v_gene: TRBV6-1
j_gene: TRBJ1-1
CDR3aa: CASSEAMGGRAFF

v_gene: TRBV29-1
j_gene: TRBJ2-6
CDR3aa: CSVADGVSGANVLTF

v_gene: TRBV15
j_gene: TRBJ1-1
CDR3aa: CATSRVQGNTEAFF

v_gene: TRBV6-6
j_gene: TRBJ2-7
CDR3aa: CASSRTGQGGEQYF

v_gene: TRBV7-9
j_gene: TRBJ2-2
CDR3aa: CAASGAGELFF

v_gene: TRBV10-3
j_gene: TRBJ1-2
CDR3aa: CAIRKGNYGYTF

v_gene: TRBV4-2
j_gene: TRBJ1-2
CDR3aa: CASTSVGLRNYGYTF

v_gene: TRBV6-2/TRBV6-3
j_gene: TRBJ1-5
CDR3aa: CASSLSGTGLNQPQHF

v_gene: TRBV7-2
j_gene: TRBJ1-3
CDR3aa: CASSLQGVAGNTIYF

v_gene: TRBV7-6
j_gene: TRBJ1-2
CDR3aa: CASSLGTALNYGYTF

v_gene: TRBV9
j_gene: TRBJ1-2
CDR3aa: CASSVDSYGYTF